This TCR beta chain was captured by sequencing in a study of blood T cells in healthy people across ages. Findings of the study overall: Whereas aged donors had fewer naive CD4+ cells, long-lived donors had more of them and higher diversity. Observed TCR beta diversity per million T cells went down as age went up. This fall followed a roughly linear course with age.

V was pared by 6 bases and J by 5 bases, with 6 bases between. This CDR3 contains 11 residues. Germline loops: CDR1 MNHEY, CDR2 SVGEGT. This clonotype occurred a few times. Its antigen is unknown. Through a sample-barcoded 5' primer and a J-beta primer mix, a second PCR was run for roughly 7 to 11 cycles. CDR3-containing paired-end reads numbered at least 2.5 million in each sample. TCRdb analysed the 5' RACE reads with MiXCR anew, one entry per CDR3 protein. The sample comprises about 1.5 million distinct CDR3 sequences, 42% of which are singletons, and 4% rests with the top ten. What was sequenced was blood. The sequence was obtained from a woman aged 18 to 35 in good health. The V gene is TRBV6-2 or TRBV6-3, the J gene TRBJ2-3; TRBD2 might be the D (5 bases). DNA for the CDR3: TGTGCCAGCAGAGCGGTAGATACGCAGTATTTT. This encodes CASRAVDTQYF.